Listed here are 28 T cell receptor beta chains from one sample, sequenced in a study of blood T cell repertoires in COVID-19. Sequencing used immunoSEQ multiplex PCR; TCRdb keeps in-frame clones, though not all of them. In the table there are fewer than 250,000 clones, 80% of which are singletons. The sequenced material came from peripheral blood. The receptors come from a man in his sixties with acute or convalescent COVID-19.

The rearrangement joins TRBV4-3 to TRBJ2-1; 11 positions match TRBD1. V dropped 1 base and J dropped 8; count of bases not matched to a gene: 4. The CDR3 is 15 residues long. Germline CDR1 and CDR2: LGHNA and YSLEER. CDR3 in DNA: TGCGCCAGCAGCCAAGGTCGGACAGGGGGCTATGAGCAGTTCTTC. Its translation is CASSQGRTGGYEQFF.

This clone was seen a handful of times. V gene TRBV12-5 combines with J gene TRBJ1-3; D is possibly TRBD1 (6 bases). This CDR3 is 13 amino acids long. V shed 10 bases and J shed 4 bases, with 14 bases lying between them. CDR1 is LGHNT and CDR2 is FRNRAP in the germline V gene. The CDR3 sequence is CATSLTGGNTIYF. CDR3 DNA: TGTGCTACATCTCTTACAGGGGGAAACACCATATATTTT. Combining the CDR3 with reference TRBV12-5 and TRBJ1-3 gives the whole variable domain DARVTQTPRHKVTEMGQEVTMRCQPILGHNTVFWYRQTMMQGLELLAYFRNRAPLDDSGMPKDRFSAEMPDATLATLKIQPSEPRDSAVYFCATSLTGGNTIYFGEGSWLTVV.

CDR3 DNA: TGCACCAGCAGCCAAGATTACGGGGTCCTCAATCAGCCCCAGCATTTT. It specifies CTSSQDYGVLNQPQHF. The genes are TRBV1 and TRBJ1-5. TRBV1 represents a pseudogene. There are 16 residues in the CDR3.

The chain joins TRBV6-5 to TRBJ2-2, with 8 bases matching TRBD1. J lost 6 bases, V lost 0 bases, and 6 bases had no gene match. The CDR3 consists of 16 residues. Germline V gene sequence: CDR1 MNHEY, CDR2 SVGAGI. As DNA, the CDR3 is TGTGCCAGCAGTTACTCGAACAGGGGGAATGCCGGGGAGCTGTTTTTT. Translated, it gives CASSYSNRGNAGELFF.

The V call is TRBV6-1, the J call TRBJ1-5, with 10 bases that match TRBD1. The CDR3 has 16 residues. The germline V gene encodes CDR1 MNHNS and CDR2 SASEGT. J was trimmed by 2 bases and V by 4 bases; bases with no gene match: 5. CDR3 loop: CASSVHGTGGNQPQHF. DNA for the CDR3: TGTGCCAGCAGTGTCCACGGGACAGGGGGCAATCAGCCCCAGCATTTT.

The J gene is TRBJ1-6, the V gene TRBV27; 8 positions agree with TRBD1. From germline, CDR1 is MNHEY and CDR2 SMNVEV (reference sequence). The CDR3 covers 12 residues. The V and J ends lost 3 bases and 16 bases, in that order; junction bases with no gene match: 5. Here the CDR3 reads CASSFLRGQLHF. CDR3 nucleotide sequence: TGTGCCAGCAGTTTCCTCAGGGGGCAGCTCCACTTT.

A word on this clone: Other nucleotide sequences in the sample specify the same CDR3. The chain combines TRBV6-1 with TRBJ2-7, with D tentatively TRBD1 (6 bases). Per the germline V gene, CDR1 is MNHNS and CDR2 is SASEGT. The CDR3 extends over 17 amino acids. The ends were cut back, 1 base at V and 2 bases at J, with 18 bases in the middle. The CDR3 loop is CASSEGGPRDITYEQYF. CDR3 bases: TGTGCCAGCAGTGAAGGAGGACCACGGGACATTACCTACGAGCAGTACTTC.

The chain uses TRBV29-1 and TRBJ2-1; D gene ambiguous. The CDR3 sequence is 12 residues long. The germline V and J ends were trimmed by 0 bases and 10 bases, with 10 bases remaining between them. Germline CDR1 and CDR2: SQVTM and ANQGSEA. For the CDR3, the DNA is TGCAGCGTTGAAGATTTCATCAGGGAGCAGTTCTTC. This sequence encodes CSVEDFIREQFF.

J is TRBJ2-3 and V is TRBV10-3, with 7 bases matching TRBD2. The length of the CDR3 is 13 residues. Germline-derived CDR1 and CDR2 are ENHRY and SYGVKD. The trim removed 10 bases at V and 3 bases at J, leaving 7 bases unmatched. The CDR3 region has the DNA TGTGCCACTTCTAGCGGTTCGACAGATACGCAGTATTTT. It is translated as CATSSGSTDTQYF.

The gene calls are TRBV2 and TRBJ1-4; D call uncertain. V was trimmed by 1 base and J by 8 bases, leaving 17 bases between them. Germline CDR1 reads SNHLY; CDR2 reads FYNNEI. The CDR3 sequence is 16 residues long. CDR3 region: CASSEGVTIRWEKLFF. For the CDR3, the DNA is TGTGCCAGCAGTGAAGGTGTAACTATACGATGGGAAAAACTGTTTTTT.

This clone has just a few counts. The V and J genes are TRBV5-1 and TRBJ2-7; TRBD1 agrees at 7 bases. Trimming at V came to 6 bases and at J to 2 bases, leaving 5 bases not matched to a gene. The CDR3 has 13 amino acids. Germline V gene sequence: CDR1 SGHRS, CDR2 YFSETQ. CDR3 amino acids: CASNRDRAYEQYF. CDR3 DNA sequence: TGCGCCAGCAACCGGGACAGAGCCTACGAGCAGTACTTC.

Comments on this clone: This sample includes further DNA sequences coding for the same CDR3. This chain joins TRBV28 and TRBJ1-5; TRBD1 matches at 10 bases. V was clipped by 4 bases and J by 5 bases; unmatched bases: 5. Looked up from germline, CDR1 is MDHEN and CDR2 is SYDVKM. The CDR3 sequence is 15 residues long. The CDR3 DNA is TGTGCCAGCAGTTCGGGACAGGGGTCATATCAGCCCCAGCATTTT. As protein: CASSSGQGSYQPQHF.

CDR3 DNA: TGTGCCTGGAATTTCAACAATGAGCAGTTCTTC. Residues: CAWNFNNEQFF. The V gene is TRBV30, the J gene TRBJ2-1, with D unresolved. The CDR3 loop spans 11 amino acids. The V end lost 4 bases, the J end lost 5 bases, and 6 bases lay between the germline ends. Germline V CDR1 and CDR2: GTSNPN, SVGIG (reference sequence).

J is TRBJ1-1 and V is TRBV4-2; D perhaps matches TRBD1 (5 bases). Per the germline V gene, CDR1 is LGHNA and CDR2 is YNFKEQ. Trimming stripped 3 bases from V and 2 bases from J, with 10 bases between. The CDR3 runs 14 residues. CDR3 nucleotides: TGTGCCAGCAGCCATCTCGACAGAAACACTGAAGCTTTCTTT. Translated, it gives CASSHLDRNTEAFF.

This clone was detected a few times. The CDR3 sequence is CASSLDLRGIQYF. In DNA form, the CDR3 reads TGTGCCAGCAGCTTAGATCTAAGGGGCATTCAGTACTTC. This chain connects TRBV11-3 to TRBJ2-4, with a possible D match to TRBD1 (5 bases). CDR1 is SGHNT, CDR2 YENEEA, per germline. Trimming left V 0 bases short and J 9 bases short, with 9 bases between. This CDR3 spans 13 amino acids.

V gene TRBV2 combines with J gene TRBJ1-5; tentatively, D is TRBD1 (5 bases). CDR3 size: 14 residues. Trimming took off 7 bases at V and 1 base at J, with 11 bases between the two ends. CDR1 is SNHLY and CDR2 is FYNNEI in the germline V gene. As DNA, the CDR3 is TGTGCCAGCACCACGGGACTGAGCAATCAGCCCCAGCATTTT. Translating it yields CASTTGLSNQPQHF.

This chain links TRBV19 with TRBJ2-1, with D possibly TRBD1 on 6 matching bases. The CDR3 is 16 amino acids. The germline gives CDR1 LNHDA, CDR2 SQIVND (reference sequence). The V end was cut by 8 bases, the J end by 8 bases, with 25 bases between. The CDR3 DNA follows: TGTGCCAGTTCTCTCCAGGGGCAGGGAAGAATTGATGAGCAGTTCTTC. Its translation: CASSLQGQGRIDEQFF. Full variable domain (remainder filled in from reference TRBV19 and TRBJ2-1): DGGITQSPKYLFRKEGQNVTLSCEQNLNHDAMYWYRQDPGQGLRLIYYSQIVNDFQKGDIAEGYSVSREKKESFPLTVTSAQKNPTAFYLCASSLQGQGRIDEQFFGPGTRLTVL.

As DNA, the CDR3 is TGTGCCAGCAGCCCCCGGGTCAGCGGCCAGTACAATGAGCAGTTCTTC. Encoded protein: CASSPRVSGQYNEQFF. The V gene is TRBV7-3, the J gene TRBJ2-1, with D possibly being TRBD2 (5 bases). The germline V gene encodes CDR1 SGHTA and CDR2 FQGTGA. Trimming took off 5 bases at V and 4 bases at J, with 18 bases between the two ends. CDR3 size: 16 residues.

The chain is built from TRBV5-1 and TRBJ1-1, with a tentative D call TRBD1 (5 bases). Germline V gene lookup returns CDR1 SGHRS and CDR2 YFSETQ. V gave up 7 bases and J gave up 3 bases, with 19 bases separating them. This CDR3 comprises 15 residues. CDR3 protein: CASQDPQGGDTEAFF. The CDR3 nucleotides are TGCGCCAGCCAGGACCCCCAGGGCGGAGACACTGAAGCTTTCTTT.

The chain joins TRBV6-5 to TRBJ2-7; the D gene is possibly TRBD2 (5 bases). Trimming stripped 6 bases from V and 2 bases from J, with 8 bases between. CDR3 length: 12 amino acids. Germline CDR1 and CDR2: MNHEY and SVGAGI. CDR3 nucleotides: TGTGCCAGCAGCCGAGGGACCTACGAGCAGTACTTC. Amino acids: CASSRGTYEQYF.

The chain couples TRBV5-1 to TRBJ2-5; D is possibly TRBD1 (6 bases). The CDR3 extends over 16 amino acids. Per germline, CDR1 SGHRS and CDR2 YFSETQ. With 0 bases removed from V and 0 bases from J, the gap between germline ends came to 12 bases. The CDR3 region is CASSLVAGAYQETQYF. The CDR3 nucleotides read TGCGCCAGCAGCTTGGTTGCAGGGGCGTACCAAGAGACCCAGTACTTC.

V usage is TRBV6-5 and J usage is TRBJ1-2; 7 nucleotides agree with TRBD1. This CDR3 contains 13 residues. The J segment lost 5 bases and the V segment lost 6 bases, leaving 6 bases of the junction unmatched. Germline V CDR1 and CDR2: MNHEY, SVGAGI. CDR3 sequence reads: CASRSRQGYGYTF. CDR3 in DNA: TGTGCCAGCAGGTCAAGACAGGGATATGGCTACACCTTC.

The chain couples TRBV2 to TRBJ2-1, with 12 nucleotides matching TRBD2. Trimming at V came to 4 bases and at J to 4 bases, leaving 8 bases not matched to a gene. The CDR3 runs 17 residues. The germline gives CDR1 SNHLY, CDR2 FYNNEI. The CDR3 reads CASSAIRTSGTYNEQFF. For the CDR3, the DNA is TGTGCCAGCAGTGCAATAAGGACTAGCGGGACTTACAATGAGCAGTTCTTC.

V usage is TRBV29-1 and J usage is TRBJ1-2; unclear D gene. The V end lost 5 bases, the J end lost 7 bases, and 17 bases lay between the germline ends. This CDR3 spans 13 amino acids. The germline V gene encodes CDR1 SQVTM and CDR2 ANQGSEA. The CDR3 nucleotides are TGCAGCGTTTGGCAACGGACTTCCTCTGGCTACACCTTC. It is translated as CSVWQRTSSGYTF. The full variable domain, completed using reference TRBV29-1 and TRBJ1-2, is SAVISQKPSRDICQRGTSLTIQCQVDSQVTMMFWYRQQPGQSLTLIATANQGSEATYESGFVIDKFPISRPNLTFSTLTVSNMSPEDSSIYLCSVWQRTSSGYTFGSGTRLTVV.

The chain combines TRBV19 with TRBJ1-6, with TRBD1 as a possible D gene (5 bases). Germline V gene data show CDR1 as LNHDA and CDR2 as SQIVND (reference sequence). The V end lost 2 bases, the J end lost 0 bases, and 8 bases lay between the germline ends. The CDR3 contains 16 residues. CDR3 loop: CASSIQGSSYNSPLHF. In DNA, the CDR3 is TGTGCCAGTAGTATACAGGGAAGCTCCTATAATTCACCCCTCCACTTT.

This sequence joins TRBV6-2 or TRBV6-3 and TRBJ1-6; D is perhaps TRBD1 (6 bases). CDR1 MNHEY and CDR2 SVGEGT come from the germline V gene. V gave up 5 bases and J gave up 11 bases, with 13 bases separating them. This CDR3 contains 13 residues. CDR3 region: CASSNQGITPLHF. In DNA, the CDR3 is TGTGCCAGCAGTAACCAGGGGATTACACCCCTCCACTTT.

The genes are TRBV13 and TRBJ2-7; no clear D gene. Germline lookup yields CDR1 PRHDT and CDR2 FYEKMQ (reference sequence). CDR3 length equals 12 residues. V was trimmed by 3 bases and J by 3 bases, leaving 6 bases between them. The DNA of the CDR3 is TGTGCCAGCAGCTTGACACGCTACGAGCAGTACTTC. Translation gives CASSLTRYEQYF.

The chain links TRBV29-1 to TRBJ1-1; 8 nucleotides agree with TRBD1. Germline V gene sequence: CDR1 SQVTM, CDR2 ANQGSEA. J lost 11 bases, V lost 6 bases, and 14 bases had no gene match. This CDR3 is 13 amino acids long. CDR3 protein: CSVGTGGMSMAFF. The CDR3 region has the DNA TGCAGCGTCGGGACAGGAGGCATGTCGATGGCTTTCTTT.